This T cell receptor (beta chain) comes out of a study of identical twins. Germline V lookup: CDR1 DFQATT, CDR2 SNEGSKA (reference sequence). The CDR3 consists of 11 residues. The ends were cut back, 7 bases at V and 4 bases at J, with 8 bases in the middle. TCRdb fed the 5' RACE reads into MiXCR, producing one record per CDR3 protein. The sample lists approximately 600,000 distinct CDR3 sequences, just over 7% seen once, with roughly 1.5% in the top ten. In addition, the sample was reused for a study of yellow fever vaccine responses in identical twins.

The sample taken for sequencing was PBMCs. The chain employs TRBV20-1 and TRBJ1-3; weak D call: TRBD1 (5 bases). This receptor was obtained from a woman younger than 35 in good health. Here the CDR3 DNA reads TGCAGTGGCCGGGGGGGAAACACCATATATTTT. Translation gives CSGRGGNTIYF.